The next 22 T cell receptor beta chains were all read from a single sample in a study of blood T cells in healthy people across ages. Through a sample-barcoded 5' primer and a J-beta primer mix, a second PCR was run for roughly 6 to 11 cycles. TCRdb recomputed calls from the 5' RACE reads with MiXCR, one row per CDR3 protein. The table lists over 950,000 distinct CDR3 sequences, 45% to 60% of them singletons. Sequencing input: blood. These receptors originate from a woman aged 60-75 years in good health.

The chain couples TRBV10-3 to TRBJ2-7, with 7 bases matching TRBD2. V shed 3 bases and J 4 bases; nucleotides not matched to a gene: 9. Germline V lookup: CDR1 ENHRY, CDR2 SYGVKD. The CDR3 runs to 15 residues. The CDR3 region is CAISDGRAGLYEQYF. CDR3 DNA sequence: TGTGCCATCAGTGACGGACGAGCGGGATTGTACGAGCAGTACTTC.

This clonotype was seen many times. This rearrangement joins TRBV18 to TRBJ2-1, with D maybe TRBD2 (6 bases). The CDR3 runs to 13 residues. The V end was cut by 3 bases, the J end by 8 bases, with 11 bases between. Germline lookup yields CDR1 KGHSH and CDR2 LQKENI. The CDR3 here is CASSPRLVDEQFF. CDR3 coding DNA: TGTGCCAGCTCACCCAGACTAGTGGATGAGCAGTTCTTC.

V usage is TRBV7-3 and J usage is TRBJ2-1; the match to TRBD1 covers 9 bases. J lost 8 bases, V lost 1 base, and 6 bases had no gene match. CDR1 and CDR2 from the germline V gene are SGHTA and FQGTGA. CDR3 length equals 15 residues. This CDR3 is CASSLKPDRGYEQFF. The CDR3 nucleotides read TGTGCCAGCAGCTTAAAACCGGACAGGGGATATGAGCAGTTCTTC.

The V gene is TRBV12-3 or TRBV12-4, the J gene TRBJ2-1; 11 bases are a match to TRBD2. This CDR3 has 15 residues. Germline trimming cut 2 bases from V and 6 bases from J; bases unmatched to any gene: 3. The CDR3 region has the DNA TGTGCCAGCAGTTTAAGGCTAGCGGGAGGCAATGAGCAGTTCTTC. Encoded protein: CASSLRLAGGNEQFF.

CDR3 loop: CASSKTSNTDTQYF. The CDR3 region has the DNA TGTGCCAGCAGCAAGACTAGTAACACAGATACGCAGTATTTT. The gene calls are TRBV7-2 and TRBJ2-3; D is perhaps TRBD2 (6 bases). Between the trimmed V and J ends, which lost 5 bases and 2 bases, there was a span of 11 bases. Germline V gene sequence: CDR1 SGHTA, CDR2 FQGNSA. This CDR3 is 14 amino acids long. The full variable domain, with the rest looked up from reference TRBV7-2 and TRBJ2-3, is GAGVSQSPSNKVTEKGKDVELRCDPISGHTALYWYRQSLGQGLEFLIYFQGNSAPDKSGLPSDRFSAERTGGSVSTLTIQRTQQEDSAVYLCASSKTSNTDTQYFGPGTRLTVL.

The chain employs TRBV6-1 and TRBJ2-1; 15 bases map to TRBD2. The germline gives CDR1 MNHNS, CDR2 SASEGT. The CDR3 loop spans 18 amino acids. With V trimmed by 3 bases and J by 10 bases, 13 bases remained unmatched. The CDR3 DNA is TGTGCCAGCAGTGACCGGGACAGGGGACTAGCGGGAGGAGACGAGCAGTTCTTC. Its translation: CASSDRDRGLAGGDEQFF.

The chain links TRBV29-1 to TRBJ2-1; 8 positions match TRBD2. Germline lookup yields CDR1 SQVTM and CDR2 ANQGSEA. V was pared by 1 base and J by 9 bases, with 14 bases of the junction left unmatched. The CDR3 is made up of 16 amino acids. In nucleotides, the CDR3 is TGCAGCGTTGAAGGAGTCGTCGAAGCGGGAGATAGTGAGCAGTTCTTC. This encodes CSVEGVVEAGDSEQFF.

Only one count was recorded for this clonotype. The chain is built from TRBV4-1 and TRBJ2-5; D is perhaps TRBD1 (5 bases). The V gene's germline CDR1 is MGHRA and CDR2 YSYEKL. The V and J ends lost 0 bases and 5 bases respectively, with 16 bases between them. The CDR3 length is 16 residues. The chain's CDR3 is CASSQEGWRRQETQYF. The CDR3 coding sequence is TGCGCCAGCAGCCAAGAGGGTTGGAGACGACAGGAGACCCAGTACTTC.

The chain recombines TRBV5-1 with TRBJ2-6; possible D gene TRBD2, 7 bases. CDR1 is SGHRS, CDR2 YFSETQ, per germline. Trimming stripped 4 bases from V and 0 bases from J, with 11 bases between. The CDR3 length is 16 residues. In nucleotides, the CDR3 is TGCGCCAGCAGCCCCGGGGGGCACTCTGGGGCCAACGTCCTGACTTTC. This sequence encodes CASSPGGHSGANVLTF.

The rearrangement links TRBV6-5 to TRBJ2-7; the D gene could be TRBD1 or TRBD2 (5 bases each). V lost 5 bases and J lost 1, with 12 bases in between. The germline gives CDR1 MNHEY, CDR2 SVGAGI. The CDR3 spans 14 residues. In DNA form, the CDR3 reads TGTGCCAGCAGTCGCCGGGACGTATCCTACGAGCAGTACTTC. It specifies CASSRRDVSYEQYF.

The chain combines TRBV6-5 with TRBJ2-7, with a tentative D call TRBD1 (5 bases). CDR3 length: 14 residues. The V end was cut by 0 bases, the J end by 2 bases, with 8 bases between. Germline lookup yields CDR1 MNHEY and CDR2 SVGAGI. As DNA, the CDR3 is TGTGCCAGCAGTTACTCTGCAGGGACCTACGAGCAGTACTTC. It is translated as CASSYSAGTYEQYF.

This clonotype was detected a few times. The gene calls are TRBV5-4 and TRBJ1-6; 8 bases align to TRBD1. The CDR3 loop spans 17 amino acids. Germline CDR1 is SGHNT and CDR2 is YYREEE (reference sequence). The V and J ends lost 0 bases and 9 bases, in that order; junction bases with no gene match: 11. The CDR3 loop is CASSLAPGQAISSPLHF. In DNA, the CDR3 is TGTGCCAGCAGCTTGGCCCCGGGACAGGCGATCTCTTCACCCCTCCACTTT.

The chain carries TRBV29-1 and TRBJ2-1; 11 nucleotides line up with TRBD1. The J segment lost 8 bases and the V segment lost 6 bases, leaving 9 bases of the junction unmatched. CDR3 size: 14 residues. The germline V gene has CDR1 SQVTM and CDR2 ANQGSEA. Written as DNA, the CDR3 is TGCAGCGTGAAACCGGGACAGGGGGTCGATGAGCAGTTCTTC. Residues: CSVKPGQGVDEQFF.

Here the CDR3 DNA reads TGTGCCAGCAGCGGACTAGCGGGAGCAGGCTCCTACAATGAGCAGTTCTTC. Amino acid sequence: CASSGLAGAGSYNEQFF. The chain has TRBV7-9 and TRBJ2-1, with 13 bases aligning to TRBD2. The CDR3 covers 17 residues. The germline gives CDR1 SEHNR, CDR2 FQNEAQ (reference sequence). V shed 5 bases, J shed 0 bases, and the junction held 4 bases outside the gene matches.

Concerning this clonotype: A read error is possible here, since a much larger clone lies one base away. The J gene is TRBJ2-3, the V gene TRBV12-3 or TRBV12-4; no reliable D call. V shed 3 bases and J shed 4 bases, with 11 bases lying between them. The CDR3 length is 14 residues. The CDR3 bases are TGTGCCAGCAGTTTTATGCTAGACGCAGATACGCAGTATTTT. Its translation: CASSFMLDADTQYF.

Only a few counts were recorded for this clonotype. This chain joins TRBV4-3 and TRBJ2-3; the D gene could be TRBD1 or TRBD2 (5 bases each). Trimming removed 1 base at V and 6 bases at J, with 23 bases between. Germline CDR1 LGHNA, CDR2 YSLEER. The CDR3 is 18 amino acids. The CDR3: CASSQVSPISPWGDTQYF. The DNA for the CDR3 is TGCGCCAGCAGCCAAGTGTCCCCCATTTCCCCCTGGGGGGATACGCAGTATTTT.

The rearrangement links TRBV5-1 to TRBJ2-1; 13 nucleotides match TRBD2. The CDR3 runs 16 residues. Trimming removed 0 bases from V and 12 bases from J; junction bases left unmatched: 9. CDR1 is SGHRS, CDR2 YFSETQ, per germline. This CDR3 is CASSLGGTSGTTRQFF. The CDR3 coding sequence is TGCGCCAGCAGCTTGGGAGGGACTAGCGGGACGACTCGGCAGTTCTTC.

This chain uses TRBV28 with TRBJ2-5, with D uncertain. CDR3 length: 15 amino acids. V lost 3 bases to trimming and J lost 4 bases, with 15 bases between them. Germline lookup yields CDR1 MDHEN and CDR2 SYDVKM. The CDR3 sequence: CASSFRQIGRETQYF. The DNA for the CDR3 is TGTGCCAGCAGTTTCAGGCAAATTGGTCGAGAGACCCAGTACTTC. The full variable domain, rest sourced from reference TRBV28 and TRBJ2-5, is DVKVTQSSRYLVKRTGEKVFLECVQDMDHENMFWYRQDPGLGLRLIYFSYDVKMKEKGDIPEGYSVSREKKERFSLILESASTNQTSMYLCASSFRQIGRETQYFGPGTRLLVL.

This clonotype turned up a few times. The chain recombines TRBV29-1 with TRBJ2-3; D call uncertain. Germline CDR1 reads SQVTM; CDR2 reads ANQGSEA. The ends were cut back, 1 base at V and 1 base at J, with 9 bases in the middle. The CDR3 sequence is 14 residues long. The CDR3 DNA follows: TGCAGCGTTGAAGGGCCCGGTGGCACAGATACGCAGTATTTT. This translates into CSVEGPGGTDTQYF.

This clonotype was counted many times. This rearrangement joins TRBV28 to TRBJ1-5; D ambiguous. The CDR3 is 13 residues long. The germline gives CDR1 MDHEN, CDR2 SYDVKM. The V and J ends lost 3 bases and 0 bases respectively, with 3 bases between them. The CDR3 here is CASSFSSNQPQHF. CDR3 in DNA: TGTGCCAGCAGTTTCAGTAGCAATCAGCCCCAGCATTTT.

The chain uses TRBV7-9 and TRBJ2-7; D possibly corresponds to TRBD2 (6 bases). V lost 5 bases and J 6 bases, leaving 17 bases between the germline ends. Germline values: CDR1 SEHNR, CDR2 FQNEAQ (reference sequence). The CDR3 has 14 residues. The CDR3 nucleotides read TGTGCCAGCAGCCCGGGTCGGGGAGCGGGCGAGCAGTACTTC. This translates into CASSPGRGAGEQYF. Complete variable domain (other parts from reference TRBV7-9 and TRBJ2-7): DTGVSQNPRHKITKRGQNVTFRCDPISEHNRLYWYRQTLGQGPEFLTYFQNEAQLEKSRLLSDRFSAERPKGSFSTLEIQRTEQGDSAMYLCASSPGRGAGEQYFGPGTRLTVT.

The chain couples TRBV28 to TRBJ2-3; D perhaps matches TRBD1 (5 bases). There are 15 residues in the CDR3. CDR1 MDHEN and CDR2 SYDVKM come from the germline V gene. Trimming removed 4 bases at V and 0 bases at J, with 11 bases between. In DNA form, the CDR3 reads TGTGCCAGCAGTTCCCTGGACACTAGCACAGATACGCAGTATTTT. This codes for CASSSLDTSTDTQYF.